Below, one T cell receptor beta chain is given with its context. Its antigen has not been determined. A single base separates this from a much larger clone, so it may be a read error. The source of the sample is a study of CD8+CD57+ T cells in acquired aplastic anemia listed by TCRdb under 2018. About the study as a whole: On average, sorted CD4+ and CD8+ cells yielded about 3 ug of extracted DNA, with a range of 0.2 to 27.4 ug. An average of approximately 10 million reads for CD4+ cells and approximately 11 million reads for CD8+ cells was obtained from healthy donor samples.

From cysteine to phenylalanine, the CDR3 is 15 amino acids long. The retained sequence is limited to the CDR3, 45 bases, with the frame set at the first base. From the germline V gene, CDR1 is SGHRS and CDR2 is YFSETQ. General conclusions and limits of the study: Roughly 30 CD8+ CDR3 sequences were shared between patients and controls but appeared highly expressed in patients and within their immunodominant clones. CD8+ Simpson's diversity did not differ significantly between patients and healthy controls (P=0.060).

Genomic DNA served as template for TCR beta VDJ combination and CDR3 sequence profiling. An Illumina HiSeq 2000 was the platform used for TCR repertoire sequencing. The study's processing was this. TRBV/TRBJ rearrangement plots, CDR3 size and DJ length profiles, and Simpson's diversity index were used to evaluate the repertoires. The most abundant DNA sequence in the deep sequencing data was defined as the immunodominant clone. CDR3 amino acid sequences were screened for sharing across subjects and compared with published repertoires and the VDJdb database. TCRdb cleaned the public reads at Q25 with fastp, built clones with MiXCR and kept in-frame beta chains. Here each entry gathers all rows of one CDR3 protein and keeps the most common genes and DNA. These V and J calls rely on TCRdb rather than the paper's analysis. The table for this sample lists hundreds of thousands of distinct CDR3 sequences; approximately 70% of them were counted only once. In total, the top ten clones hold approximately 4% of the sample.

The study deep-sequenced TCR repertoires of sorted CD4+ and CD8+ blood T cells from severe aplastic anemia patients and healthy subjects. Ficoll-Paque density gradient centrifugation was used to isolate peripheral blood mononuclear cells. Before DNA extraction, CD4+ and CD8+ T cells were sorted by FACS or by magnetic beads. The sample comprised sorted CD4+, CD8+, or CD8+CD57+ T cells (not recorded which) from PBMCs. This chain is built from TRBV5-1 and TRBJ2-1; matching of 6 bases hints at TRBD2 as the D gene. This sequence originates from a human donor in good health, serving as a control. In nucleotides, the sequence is TGCGCCAGCGTGGGGGGAACCGGCTCCTACAGTGAGCAGTTCTTC. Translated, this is CASVGGTGSYSEQFF.